This T cell receptor (beta chain) appears in the sequencing data of a study of shared clonotypes between healthy human individuals. Whole-study findings and limits: Clonotype sharing among donors was expected to depend on sequencing depth. Rarefaction exposed incomplete sorted-subset sequencing despite large depth. A reduction in generation probabilities was seen for non-shared clonotypes relative to those shared by all four donors.

Recent acute infections and vaccinations were absent in the healthy HIV-negative adult donors. About this clone: Its antigen is not identified.

J was trimmed by 2 bases and V by 5 bases; bases with no gene match: 10. Germline CDR1 and CDR2: SEHNR and FQNEAQ (reference sequence). The CDR3 runs to 17 residues. The data were produced by immunoSEQ multiplex PCR, yet TCRdb's version contains in-frame clones alone and is incomplete. Of about 600,000 clones listed, around 97% are singletons. The sample taken for sequencing was naive CD4+ T cells sorted from blood. The subset: CD45RA+ positively selected. This chain uses TRBV7-9 with TRBJ2-7; 12 bases are a match to TRBD2. The receptor comes from a woman younger than 45 in good health. CDR3 coding DNA: TGTGCCAGCAGCCCTAGTTGGACTAGCGGGATTACCTACGAGCAGTACTTC. It codes for CASSPSWTSGITYEQYF.